Described below is a single T cell receptor (beta chain) sequence and its context. What it binds is unknown. This record comes from a study of coeliac disease. Study-wide context: Disease groups: newly diagnosed active, refractory type I, gluten-free-diet controlled. The study queried TRBV7-2 bias without high-resolution HLA data.

Study-wide points: Active celiac intraepithelial and lamina propria samples had lower TRB and TRG clonality than control samples.

This CDR3 is built from 15 residues. In germline, CDR1 is SGDLS, CDR2 YYNGEE. Losses at the gene ends were 2 bases for V and 5 bases for J; bases not matched to a gene: 5. TCRdb's copy holds only in-frame clones and misses some; the assay was immunoSEQ multiplex PCR. The sample comprises 3,000 to 4,000 clones, roughly 70% of which are singletons, and roughly 5% rests with the top ten. Cells were frozen in aliquots of about 500,000, and one aliquot per fraction was sequenced. The sample taken for sequencing was intraepithelial lymphocytes from the gut. The TCR originated in a woman between 55 and 75 years old with active celiac disease. V and J are TRBV9 and TRBJ2-7, with 12 positions matching TRBD2. The CDR3 region has the DNA TGTGCCAGCAGCGTCGGACTAGCGGGACTACACGAGCAGTACTTC. Protein product: CASSVGLAGLHEQYF. Together with reference TRBV9 and TRBJ2-7, the CDR3 gives the full variable domain: DSGVTQTPKHLITATGQRVTLRCSPRSGDLSVYWYQQSLDQGLQFLIQYYNGEERAKGNILERFSAQQFPDLHSELNLSSLELGDSALYFCASSVGLAGLHEQYFGPGTRLTVT.